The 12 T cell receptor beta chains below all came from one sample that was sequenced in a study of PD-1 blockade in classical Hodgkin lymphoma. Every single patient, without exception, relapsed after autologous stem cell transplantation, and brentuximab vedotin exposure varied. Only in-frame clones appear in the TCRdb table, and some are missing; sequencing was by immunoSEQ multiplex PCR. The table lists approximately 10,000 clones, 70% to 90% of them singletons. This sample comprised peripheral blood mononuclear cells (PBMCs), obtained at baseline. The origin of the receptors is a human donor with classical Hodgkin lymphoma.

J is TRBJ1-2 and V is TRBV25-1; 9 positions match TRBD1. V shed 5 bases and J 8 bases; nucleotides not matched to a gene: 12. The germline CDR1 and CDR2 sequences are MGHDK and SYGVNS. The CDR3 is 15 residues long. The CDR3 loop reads CASSNSGQGRGGYTF. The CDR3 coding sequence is TGTGCCAGCAGTAACAGTGGACAGGGGAGGGGCGGCTACACCTTC.

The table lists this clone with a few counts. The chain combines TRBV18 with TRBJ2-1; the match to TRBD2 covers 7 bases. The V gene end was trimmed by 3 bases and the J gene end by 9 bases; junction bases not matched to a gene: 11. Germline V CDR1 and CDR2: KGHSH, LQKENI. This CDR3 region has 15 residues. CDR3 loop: CASSPPLGRILEQFF. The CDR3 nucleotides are TGTGCCAGCTCACCCCCTCTCGGGAGGATCCTTGAGCAGTTCTTC.

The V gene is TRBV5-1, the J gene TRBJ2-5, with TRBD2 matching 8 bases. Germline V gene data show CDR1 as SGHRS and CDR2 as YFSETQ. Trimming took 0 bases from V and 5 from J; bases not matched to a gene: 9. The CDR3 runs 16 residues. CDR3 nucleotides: TGCGCCAGCAGCTTGGTTCCAGCGGGAGTCGGCGAGACCCAGTACTTC. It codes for CASSLVPAGVGETQYF.

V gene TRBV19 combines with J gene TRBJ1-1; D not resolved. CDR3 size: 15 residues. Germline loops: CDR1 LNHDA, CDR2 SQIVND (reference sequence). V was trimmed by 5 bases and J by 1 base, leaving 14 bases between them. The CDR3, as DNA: TGTGCCAGTAGTCCCCGGACGGAAACGAACACTGAAGCTTTCTTT. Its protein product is CASSPRTETNTEAFF.

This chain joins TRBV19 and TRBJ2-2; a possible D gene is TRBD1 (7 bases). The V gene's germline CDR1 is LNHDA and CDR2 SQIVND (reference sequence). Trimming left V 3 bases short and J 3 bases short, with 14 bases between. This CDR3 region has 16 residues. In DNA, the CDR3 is TGTGCCAGTAGTATCCAGGGGGGCCAGTACACCGGGGAGCTGTTTTTT. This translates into CASSIQGGQYTGELFF.

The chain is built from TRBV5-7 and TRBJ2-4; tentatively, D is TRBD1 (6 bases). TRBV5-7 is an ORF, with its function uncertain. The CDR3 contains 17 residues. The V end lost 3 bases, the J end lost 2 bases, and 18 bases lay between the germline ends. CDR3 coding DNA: TGTGCCAGCAGCTACCATCAGGGGTGCCTATCCAAAAACATTCAGTACTTC. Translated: CASSYHQGCLSKNIQYF.

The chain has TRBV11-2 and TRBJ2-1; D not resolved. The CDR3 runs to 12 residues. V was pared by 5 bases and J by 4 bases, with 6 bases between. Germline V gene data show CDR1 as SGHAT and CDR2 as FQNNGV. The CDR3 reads CASSPTYNEQFF. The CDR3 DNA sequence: TGTGCCAGCAGCCCCACGTACAATGAGCAGTTCTTC.

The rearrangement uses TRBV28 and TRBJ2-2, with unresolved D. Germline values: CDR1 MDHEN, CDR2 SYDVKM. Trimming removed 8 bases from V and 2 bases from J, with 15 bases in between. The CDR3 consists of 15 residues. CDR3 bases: TGTGCCAGCGCTTCGGGCACTCCCAACACCGGGGAGCTGTTTTTT. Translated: CASASGTPNTGELFF.

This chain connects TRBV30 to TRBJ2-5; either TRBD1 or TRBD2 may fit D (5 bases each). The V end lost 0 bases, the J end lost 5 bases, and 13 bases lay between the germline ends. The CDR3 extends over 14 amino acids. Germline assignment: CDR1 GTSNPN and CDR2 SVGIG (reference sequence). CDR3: CAWSVPLGVETQYF. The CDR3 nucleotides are TGTGCCTGGAGTGTACCCCTGGGGGTCGAGACCCAGTACTTC.

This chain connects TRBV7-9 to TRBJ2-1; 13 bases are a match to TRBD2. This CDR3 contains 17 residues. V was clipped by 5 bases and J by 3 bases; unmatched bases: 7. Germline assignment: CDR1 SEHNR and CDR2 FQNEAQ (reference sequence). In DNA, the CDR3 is TGTGCCAGCAGCCAACGGACTAGCGGGAGTAGCTACAATGAGCAGTTCTTC. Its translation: CASSQRTSGSSYNEQFF.

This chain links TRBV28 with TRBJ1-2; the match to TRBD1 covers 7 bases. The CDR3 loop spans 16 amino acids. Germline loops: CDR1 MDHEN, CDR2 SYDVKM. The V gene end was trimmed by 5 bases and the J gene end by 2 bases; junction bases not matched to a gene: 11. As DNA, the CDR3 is TGTGCCAGCAGTCGTGGACCGACAGGGCCAAACTATGGCTACACCTTC. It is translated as CASSRGPTGPNYGYTF.

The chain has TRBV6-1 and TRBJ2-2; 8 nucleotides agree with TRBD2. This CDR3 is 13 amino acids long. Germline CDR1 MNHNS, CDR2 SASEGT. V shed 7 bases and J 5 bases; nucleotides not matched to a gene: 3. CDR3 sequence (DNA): TGTGCCAGCACGGGGGGGCGTACCGGGGAGCTGTTTTTT. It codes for CASTGGRTGELFF.